What follows is one T cell receptor beta chain and its context. This sample is part of a study of blood T cell repertoires in COVID-19. About the research overall: Material from acute and convalescent COVID-19 was sourced from the United States, Italy and Spain.

Sequencing was performed with immunoSEQ multiplex PCR; in TCRdb, only in-frame clones are kept and a portion is missing. The data show more than 150,000 clones, roughly 78% seen once. CDR1 is SNHLY and CDR2 is FYNNEI in the germline V gene. The V end lost 4 bases, the J end lost 8 bases, and 15 bases lay between the germline ends. This CDR3 has 14 amino acids. This receptor was identified in a woman aged 80 or over with active or convalescent COVID-19. This chain joins TRBV2 and TRBJ2-1, with a possible D match to TRBD1 (5 bases). The sample was peripheral blood. CDR3 amino acids: CASSGTIPRHEQFF. The CDR3 DNA reads as TGTGCCAGCAGTGGGACAATTCCCCGCCATGAGCAGTTCTTC. Using reference TRBV2 and TRBJ2-1 for the parts outside the CDR3, the full variable domain is EPEVTQTPSHQVTQMGQEVILRCVPISNHLYFYWYRQILGQKVEFLVSFYNNEISEKSEIFDDQFSVERPDGSNFTLKIRSTKLEDSAMYFCASSGTIPRHEQFFGPGTRLTVL.